This TCR beta chain was identified in a study of beta chain features in type 1 diabetes. This clone has just a few counts. Its antigen is not identified. Using CD45RO/CCR7/CD25/CD127/CD95/CD27, CD4+ naive, central memory, regulatory and stem cell-like memory cells were sorted. V gave up 0 bases and J gave up 4 bases, with 15 bases separating them. Germline lookup yields CDR1 LGHNA and CDR2 YSLEER. There are 16 residues in the CDR3. The study's findings and limits: For patients and controls alike, PCR might favor shorter templates to the same degree. In all four CD4+ subsets, TCRB CDR3 length was significantly, moderately reduced in type 1 diabetes. In type 1 diabetes patients, VDJ junctions had fewer insertions; deletions at these junctions were more frequent.

Reverse transcribing all isolated RNA meant expressed TCRB transcripts were sequenced. Measured with immunoSEQ multiplex PCR; TCRdb has only the in-frame clones, and not every one. The sample has 250,000 or so clones, over 20% seen once. The source of this sequence is a woman aged 40-49 years with type 1 diabetes. V and J are TRBV4-3 and TRBJ1-1; no firm D call. Sequenced input: naive CD4+ T cells from blood. Written as DNA, the CDR3 is TGCGCCAGCAGCCAAGATGGAGAGGCGTCGGGCACTGAAGCTTTCTTT. It specifies CASSQDGEASGTEAFF.